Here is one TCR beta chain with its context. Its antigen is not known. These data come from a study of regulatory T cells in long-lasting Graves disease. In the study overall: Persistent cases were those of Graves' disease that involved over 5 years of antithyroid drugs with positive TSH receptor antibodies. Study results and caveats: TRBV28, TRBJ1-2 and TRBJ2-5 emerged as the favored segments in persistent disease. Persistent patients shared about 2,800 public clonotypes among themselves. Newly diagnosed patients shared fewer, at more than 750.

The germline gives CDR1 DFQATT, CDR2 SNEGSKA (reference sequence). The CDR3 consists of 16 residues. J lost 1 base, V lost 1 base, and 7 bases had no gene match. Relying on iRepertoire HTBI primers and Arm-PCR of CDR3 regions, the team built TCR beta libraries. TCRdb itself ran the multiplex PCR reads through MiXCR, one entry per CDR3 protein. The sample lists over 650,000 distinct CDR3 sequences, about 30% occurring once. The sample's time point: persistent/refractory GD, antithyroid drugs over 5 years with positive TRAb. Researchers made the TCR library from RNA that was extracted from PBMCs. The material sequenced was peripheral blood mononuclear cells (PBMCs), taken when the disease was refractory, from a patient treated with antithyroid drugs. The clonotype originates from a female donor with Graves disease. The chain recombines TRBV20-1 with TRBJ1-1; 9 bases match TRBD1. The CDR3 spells CSARADRGSRNTEAFF. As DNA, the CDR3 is TGCAGTGCTAGAGCGGACAGGGGATCGAGGAACACTGAAGCTTTCTTT.